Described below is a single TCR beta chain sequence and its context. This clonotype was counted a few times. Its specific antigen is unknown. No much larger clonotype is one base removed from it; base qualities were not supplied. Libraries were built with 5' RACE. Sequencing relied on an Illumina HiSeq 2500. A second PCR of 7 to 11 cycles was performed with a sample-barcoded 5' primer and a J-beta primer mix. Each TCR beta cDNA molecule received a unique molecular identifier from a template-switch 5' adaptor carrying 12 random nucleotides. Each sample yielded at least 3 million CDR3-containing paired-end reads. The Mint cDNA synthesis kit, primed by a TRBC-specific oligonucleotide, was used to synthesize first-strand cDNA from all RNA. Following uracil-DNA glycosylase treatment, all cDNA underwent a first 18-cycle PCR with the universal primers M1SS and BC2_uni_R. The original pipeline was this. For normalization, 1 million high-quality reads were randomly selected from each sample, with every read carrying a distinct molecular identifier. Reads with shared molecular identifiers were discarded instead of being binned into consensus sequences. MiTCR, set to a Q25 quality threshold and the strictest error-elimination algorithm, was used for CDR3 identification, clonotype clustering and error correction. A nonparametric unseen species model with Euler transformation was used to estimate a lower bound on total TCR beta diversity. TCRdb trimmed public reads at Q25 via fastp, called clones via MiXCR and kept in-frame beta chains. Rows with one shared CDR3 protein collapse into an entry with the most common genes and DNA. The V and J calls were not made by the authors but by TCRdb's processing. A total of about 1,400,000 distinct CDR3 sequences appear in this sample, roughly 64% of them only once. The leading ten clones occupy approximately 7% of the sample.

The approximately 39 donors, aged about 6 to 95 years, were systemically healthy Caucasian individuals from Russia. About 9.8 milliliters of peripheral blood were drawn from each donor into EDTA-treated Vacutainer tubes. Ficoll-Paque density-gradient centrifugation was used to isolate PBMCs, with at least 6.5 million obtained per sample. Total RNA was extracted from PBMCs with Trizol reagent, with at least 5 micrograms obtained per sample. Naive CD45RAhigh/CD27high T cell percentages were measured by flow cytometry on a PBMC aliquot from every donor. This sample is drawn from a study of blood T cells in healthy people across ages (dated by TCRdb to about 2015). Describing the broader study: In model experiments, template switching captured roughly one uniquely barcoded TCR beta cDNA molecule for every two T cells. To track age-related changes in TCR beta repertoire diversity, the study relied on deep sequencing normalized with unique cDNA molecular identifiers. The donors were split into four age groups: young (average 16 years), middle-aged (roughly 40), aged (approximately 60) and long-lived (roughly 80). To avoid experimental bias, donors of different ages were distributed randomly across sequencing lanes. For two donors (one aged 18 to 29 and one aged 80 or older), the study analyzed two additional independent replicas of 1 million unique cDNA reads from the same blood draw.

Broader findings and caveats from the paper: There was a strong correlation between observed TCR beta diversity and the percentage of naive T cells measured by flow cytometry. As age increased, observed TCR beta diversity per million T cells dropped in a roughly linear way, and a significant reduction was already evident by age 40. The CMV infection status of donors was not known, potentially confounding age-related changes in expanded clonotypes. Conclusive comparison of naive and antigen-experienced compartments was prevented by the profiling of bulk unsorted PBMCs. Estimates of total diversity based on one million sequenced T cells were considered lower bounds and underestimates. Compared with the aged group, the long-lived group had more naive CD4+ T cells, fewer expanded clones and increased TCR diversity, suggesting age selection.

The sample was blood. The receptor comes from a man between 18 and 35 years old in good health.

The CDR3 loop reads CASSAGTEHNSPLHF. The DNA sequence is TGTGCCAGCAGTGCCGGGACGGAGCATAATTCACCCCTCCACTTT. The V and J segments used are TRBV12-3 or TRBV12-4 and TRBJ1-6; perhaps TRBD1 is the D gene, with 5 bases matching. The CDR3 covers 15 residues, taking in both the cysteine and the phenylalanine. The sequence is cut down to CDR3 DNA, 45 bases in frame from base 1. The trim is 5 bases for V and 5 bases for J, with a gap of 13 bases between the germline ends.